The next 3 T cell receptor beta chains were all read from a single sample in a study of OX40 agonist ivuxolimab in advanced cancers. Profiling relied on immunoSEQ multiplex PCR, and the TCRdb table lists in-frame clones only, not all of them. The sample has just under 75,000 clones; roughly 92% are singletons. The specimen comprised CD4+ or CD8+ T cells sorted from blood, sampled in a trial of the OX40 agonist ivuxolimab. The receptor set was obtained from an adult with an advanced solid tumor such as melanoma, head and neck, liver or kidney cancer.

The chain recombines TRBV6-5 with TRBJ2-1, with D maybe TRBD2 (6 bases). From germline, CDR1 is MNHEY and CDR2 SVGAGI. The CDR3 extends over 14 amino acids. Trimming shortened V by 6 bases and J by 3 bases, and 12 bases separated the two germline ends. The CDR3 loop reads CASRAGTDYNEQFF. The CDR3 coding sequence is TGTGCCAGCAGGGCCGGGACTGACTACAATGAGCAGTTCTTC.

V is TRBV5-1 and J is TRBJ2-2; D is tentatively TRBD1 or TRBD2 (5 bases each). The CDR3 loop spans 15 amino acids. V lost 4 bases and J lost 2, with 12 bases in between. From germline, CDR1 is SGHRS and CDR2 YFSETQ. CDR3 nucleotides: TGCGCCAGCAGCCACGGGACCAGCAACACCGGGGAGCTGTTTTTT. Translation: CASSHGTSNTGELFF.

The chain recombines TRBV10-3 with TRBJ2-1; the match to TRBD2 covers 7 bases. Germline V gene sequence: CDR1 ENHRY, CDR2 SYGVKD. The CDR3 has 15 residues. V shed 10 bases and J 6 bases; nucleotides not matched to a gene: 15. The CDR3 sequence: CATTQLASGINEQFF. CDR3 DNA: TGTGCCACTACCCAGTTGGCTAGCGGAATCAATGAGCAGTTCTTC.